This T cell receptor beta chain was obtained from a study of PD-1 blockade in classical Hodgkin lymphoma. This clone was observed once. Produced via immunoSEQ multiplex PCR; TCRdb's table is partial and in-frame only. The data show over 85,000 clones, with 85% to 95% seen just once and roughly 2% held by the top ten. Documented time point: cycle 4 day 1 (C4D1), after 6 weeks of nivolumab. Patients all relapsed after autologous stem cell transplantation, and there was variation in brentuximab vedotin exposure. Germline V gene sequence: CDR1 MNHEY, CDR2 SVGAGI. The germline V and J ends were trimmed by 5 bases and 3 bases, with 8 bases remaining between them. The CDR3 length is 13 residues.

The chain combines TRBV6-5 with TRBJ2-1; D is possibly TRBD2 (6 bases). The sequenced sample was peripheral blood mononuclear cells (PBMCs), obtained before the fourth cycle of nivolumab. This sequence originates from a human donor with classical Hodgkin lymphoma. The CDR3 sequence: CASSPGLYNEQFF. The CDR3 coding sequence is TGTGCCAGCAGTCCGGGACTCTACAATGAGCAGTTCTTC.